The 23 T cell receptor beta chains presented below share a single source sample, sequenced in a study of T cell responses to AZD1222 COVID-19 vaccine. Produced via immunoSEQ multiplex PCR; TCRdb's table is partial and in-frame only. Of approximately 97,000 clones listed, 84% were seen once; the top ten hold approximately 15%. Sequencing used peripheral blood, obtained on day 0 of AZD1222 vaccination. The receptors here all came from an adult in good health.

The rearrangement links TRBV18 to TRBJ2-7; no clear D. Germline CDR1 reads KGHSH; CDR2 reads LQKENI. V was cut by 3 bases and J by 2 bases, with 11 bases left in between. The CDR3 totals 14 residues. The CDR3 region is CASSPPGGPYEQYF. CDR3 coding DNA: TGTGCCAGCTCACCGCCGGGCGGTCCCTACGAGCAGTACTTC.

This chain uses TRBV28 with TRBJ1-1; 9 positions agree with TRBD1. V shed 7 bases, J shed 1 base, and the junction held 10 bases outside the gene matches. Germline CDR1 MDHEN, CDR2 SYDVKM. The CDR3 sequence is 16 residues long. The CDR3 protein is CASTSGTGRGNTEAFF. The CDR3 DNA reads TGTGCCAGCACTTCCGGGACAGGGAGGGGGAACACTGAAGCTTTCTTT. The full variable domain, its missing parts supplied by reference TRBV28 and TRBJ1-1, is DVKVTQSSRYLVKRTGEKVFLECVQDMDHENMFWYRQDPGLGLRLIYFSYDVKMKEKGDIPEGYSVSREKKERFSLILESASTNQTSMYLCASTSGTGRGNTEAFFGQGTRLTVV.

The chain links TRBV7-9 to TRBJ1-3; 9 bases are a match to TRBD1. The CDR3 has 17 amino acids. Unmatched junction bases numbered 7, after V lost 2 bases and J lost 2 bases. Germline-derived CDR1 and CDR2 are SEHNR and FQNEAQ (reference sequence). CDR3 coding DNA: TGTGCCAGCAGCTTAAGGGGGGGACAGGGCCCTGGAAACACCATATATTTT. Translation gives CASSLRGGQGPGNTIYF.

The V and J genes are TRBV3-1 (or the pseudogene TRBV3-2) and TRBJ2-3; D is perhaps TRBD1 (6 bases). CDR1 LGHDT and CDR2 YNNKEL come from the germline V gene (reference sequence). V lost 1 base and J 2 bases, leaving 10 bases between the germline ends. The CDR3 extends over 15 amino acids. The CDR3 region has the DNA TGTGCCAGCAGCCAAGGGGGGCTTCACACAGATACGCAGTATTTT. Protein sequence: CASSQGGLHTDTQYF.

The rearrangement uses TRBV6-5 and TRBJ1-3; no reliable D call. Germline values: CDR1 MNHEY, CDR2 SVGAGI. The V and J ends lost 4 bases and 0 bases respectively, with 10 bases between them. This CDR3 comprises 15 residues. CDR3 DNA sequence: TGTGCCAGCAGTTTAGGACGTCCCTCTGGAAACACCATATATTTT. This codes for CASSLGRPSGNTIYF.

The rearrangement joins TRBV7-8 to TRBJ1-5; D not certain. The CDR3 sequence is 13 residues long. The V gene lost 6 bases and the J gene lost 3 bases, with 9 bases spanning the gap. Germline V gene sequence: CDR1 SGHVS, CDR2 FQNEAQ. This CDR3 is CASSFQINQPQHF. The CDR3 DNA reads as TGTGCCAGCAGTTTCCAGATCAATCAGCCCCAGCATTTT. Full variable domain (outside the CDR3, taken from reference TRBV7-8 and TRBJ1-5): GAGVSQSPRYKVAKRGQDVALRCDPISGHVSLFWYQQALGQGPEFLTYFQNEAQLDKSGLPSDRFFAERPEGSVSTLKIQRTQQEDSAVYLCASSFQINQPQHFGDGTRLSIL.

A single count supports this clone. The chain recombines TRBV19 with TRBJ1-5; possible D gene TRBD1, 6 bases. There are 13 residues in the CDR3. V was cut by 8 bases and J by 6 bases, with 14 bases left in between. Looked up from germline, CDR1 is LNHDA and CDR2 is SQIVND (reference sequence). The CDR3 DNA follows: TGTGCCAGTCGAGGACAGTTGGGTCAGCCCCAGCATTTT. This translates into CASRGQLGQPQHF.

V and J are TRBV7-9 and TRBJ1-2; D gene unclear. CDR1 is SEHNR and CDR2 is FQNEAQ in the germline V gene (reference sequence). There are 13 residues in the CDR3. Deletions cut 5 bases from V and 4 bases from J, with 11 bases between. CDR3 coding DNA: TGTGCCAGCAGCCCTCGGCCATTCTATGGCTACACCTTC. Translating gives CASSPRPFYGYTF.

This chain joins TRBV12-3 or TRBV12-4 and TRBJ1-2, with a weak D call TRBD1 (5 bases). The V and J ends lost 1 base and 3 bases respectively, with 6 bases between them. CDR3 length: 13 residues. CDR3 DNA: TGTGCCAGCAGTTTAGACAGGTACTATGGCTACACCTTC. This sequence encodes CASSLDRYYGYTF.

The CDR3 loop is CASSLVQGGSGELFF. The CDR3 DNA is TGTGCCAGCAGCTTAGTTCAGGGGGGATCCGGGGAGCTGTTTTTT. The chain links TRBV7-2 to TRBJ2-2; TRBD1 might be the D (7 bases). The germline gives CDR1 SGHTA, CDR2 FQGNSA. The CDR3 loop spans 15 amino acids. Trimming left V 1 base short and J 6 bases short, with 12 bases between. Variable domain in full (rest from reference TRBV7-2 and TRBJ2-2): GAGVSQSPSNKVTEKGKDVELRCDPISGHTALYWYRQSLGQGLEFLIYFQGNSAPDKSGLPSDRFSAERTGGSVSTLTIQRTQQEDSAVYLCASSLVQGGSGELFFGEGSRLTVL.

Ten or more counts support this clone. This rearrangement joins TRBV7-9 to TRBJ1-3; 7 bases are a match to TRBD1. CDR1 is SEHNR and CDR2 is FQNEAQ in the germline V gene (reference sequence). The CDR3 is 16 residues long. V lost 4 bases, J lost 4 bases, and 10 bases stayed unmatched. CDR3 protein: CASSSSTGALGNTIYF. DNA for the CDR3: TGTGCCAGCAGCTCTAGCACAGGGGCCTTAGGAAACACCATATATTTT.

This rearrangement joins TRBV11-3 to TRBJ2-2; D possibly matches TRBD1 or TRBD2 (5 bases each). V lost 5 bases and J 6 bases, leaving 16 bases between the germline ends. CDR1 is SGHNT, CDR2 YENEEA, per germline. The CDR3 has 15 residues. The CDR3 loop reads CASSHGASSSGELFF. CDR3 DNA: TGTGCCAGCAGCCACGGGGCTAGCTCGTCCGGGGAGCTGTTTTTT.

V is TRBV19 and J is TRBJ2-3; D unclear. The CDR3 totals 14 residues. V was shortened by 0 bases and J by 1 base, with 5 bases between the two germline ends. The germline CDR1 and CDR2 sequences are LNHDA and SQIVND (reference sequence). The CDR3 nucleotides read TGTGCCAGTAGTATAGATCCCGGCACAGATACGCAGTATTTT. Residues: CASSIDPGTDTQYF.

The CDR3 nucleotides are TGTGCCAGCACCAATCCCGGAGGGATCGGCAATCAGCCCCAGCATTTT. It encodes CASTNPGGIGNQPQHF. The chain combines TRBV19 with TRBJ1-5; no firm D call. Germline values: CDR1 LNHDA, CDR2 SQIVND (reference sequence). The CDR3 is 16 residues long. The V and J ends lost 9 bases and 2 bases respectively, with 20 bases between them.

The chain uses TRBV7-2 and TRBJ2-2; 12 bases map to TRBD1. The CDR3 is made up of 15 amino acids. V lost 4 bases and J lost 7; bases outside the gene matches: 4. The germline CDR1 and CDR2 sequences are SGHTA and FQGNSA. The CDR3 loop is CASSSGQGAIGELFF. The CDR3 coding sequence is TGTGCCAGCAGCTCGGGACAGGGGGCGATCGGGGAGCTGTTTTTT.

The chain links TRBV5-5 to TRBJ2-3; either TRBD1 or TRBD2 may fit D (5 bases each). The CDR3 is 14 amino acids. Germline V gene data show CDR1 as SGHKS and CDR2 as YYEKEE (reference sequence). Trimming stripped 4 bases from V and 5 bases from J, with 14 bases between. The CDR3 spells CASSPRDRRDTQYF. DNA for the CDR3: TGTGCCAGCAGCCCTCGGGACCGGAGAGATACGCAGTATTTT.

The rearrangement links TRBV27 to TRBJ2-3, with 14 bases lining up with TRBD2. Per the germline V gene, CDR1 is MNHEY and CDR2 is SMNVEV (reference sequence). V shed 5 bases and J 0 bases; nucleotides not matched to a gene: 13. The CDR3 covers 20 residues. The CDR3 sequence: CASSPGLAGEVTPSTDTQYF. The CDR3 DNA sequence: TGTGCCAGCAGTCCGGGACTAGCGGGAGAGGTGACACCTAGCACAGATACGCAGTATTTT.

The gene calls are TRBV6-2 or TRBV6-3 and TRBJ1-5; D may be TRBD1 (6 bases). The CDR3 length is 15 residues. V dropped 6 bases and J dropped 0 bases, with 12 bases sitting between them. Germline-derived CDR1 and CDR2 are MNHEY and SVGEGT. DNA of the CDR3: TGTGCCAGCAGCTTCGCCAGGGGTAGCAATCAGCCCCAGCATTTT. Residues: CASSFARGSNQPQHF.

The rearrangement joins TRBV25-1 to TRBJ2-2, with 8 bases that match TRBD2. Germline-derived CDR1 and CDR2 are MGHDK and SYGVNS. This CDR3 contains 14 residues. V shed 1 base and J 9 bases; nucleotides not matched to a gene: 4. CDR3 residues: CASSESAGGRELFF. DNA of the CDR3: TGTGCCAGCAGTGAATCTGCGGGGGGCCGGGAGCTGTTTTTT.

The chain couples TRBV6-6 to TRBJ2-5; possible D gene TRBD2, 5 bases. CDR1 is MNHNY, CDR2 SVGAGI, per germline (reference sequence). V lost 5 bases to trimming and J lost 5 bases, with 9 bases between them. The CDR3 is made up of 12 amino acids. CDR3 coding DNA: TGTGCCAGCAGTCGGGGTAGGGAGACCCAGTACTTC. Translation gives CASSRGRETQYF.

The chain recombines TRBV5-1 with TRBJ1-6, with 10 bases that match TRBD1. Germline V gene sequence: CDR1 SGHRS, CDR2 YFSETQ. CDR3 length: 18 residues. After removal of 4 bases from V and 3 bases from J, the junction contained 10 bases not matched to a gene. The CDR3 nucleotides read TGCGCCAGCAGCGCCCGGGACAGGGGCCAAGGCTATAATTCACCCCTCCACTTT. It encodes CASSARDRGQGYNSPLHF.

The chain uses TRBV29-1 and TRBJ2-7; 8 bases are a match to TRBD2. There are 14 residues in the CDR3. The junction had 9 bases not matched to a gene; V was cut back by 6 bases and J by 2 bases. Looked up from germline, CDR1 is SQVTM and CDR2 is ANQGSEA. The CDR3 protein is CSVGGSGVPYEQYF. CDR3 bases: TGCAGCGTGGGGGGTAGCGGGGTTCCCTACGAGCAGTACTTC.

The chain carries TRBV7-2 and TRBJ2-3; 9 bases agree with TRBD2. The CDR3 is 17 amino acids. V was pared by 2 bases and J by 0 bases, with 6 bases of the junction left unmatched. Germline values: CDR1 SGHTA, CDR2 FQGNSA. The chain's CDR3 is CASSLRSSGASTDTQYF. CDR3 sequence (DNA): TGTGCCAGCAGCTTAAGGTCTAGCGGGGCGAGCACAGATACGCAGTATTTT.